This T cell receptor beta chain is drawn from a study of cytotoxic CD8 clonotypes in ibrutinib-treated CLL (dated by TCRdb to the early 2020s). Some background on the complete study: In this cohort, 15 patients were treatment-naive and approximately ten were relapsed/refractory, while some 18 had unmutated IGHV. Of the 80 to 95 participants in the trial, about two dozen had longitudinal samples available. Partial responses were observed in about 24 patients and complete responses in 2; after a median follow-up of 68 months, remission was maintained in some 14 patients and progression was observed in approximately 12. Response samples were obtained after a median of approximately twelve months of treatment, with a range of roughly 6 to 36 months. On average, each sample had approximately 250,000 productive templates and almost 95,000 productive rearrangements. Cryopreserved peripheral blood mononuclear cells were obtained prior to treatment, at the time of response, and at either disease progression or sustained remission.

Approximately 2 micrograms of genomic DNA were extracted from cryopreserved PBMCs for TCR beta library preparation. Longitudinal blood samples from CLL patients on ibrutinib monotherapy were analyzed using high-throughput TCR beta sequencing. The patients took part in an open-label, single-center phase 2 trial of ibrutinib monotherapy. On a MiSeq, deep resolution sequencing aimed for a depth between 1 in 1 million and 1 in 200,000 T cells, with each clonotype covered 10x on average. The immunoSEQ hsTCRB Kit was used to generate TCR beta libraries. Under the source paper's analysis protocol: ImmunoSEQ Data Assistant and ImmunoSEQ Analyzer were used for data analysis, and V, D and J genes were assigned according to IMGT definitions. Clonality, with values ranging from 0 to 1, was calculated as one minus the normalized Shannon entropy of productive rearrangement frequencies. Only overrepresented clonotypes making up at least 0.05% of each patient's repertoire were included in the public clonotype analysis. About a dozen age-matched healthy donor repertoires from immuneACCESS served as clonality controls. TCRdb re-hosts the immuneACCESS table, in-frame sequences only. Its copies lack some clones; in the studies checked, an unresolved V gene accounts for under half of them, and the cause for the rest is not known. V and J calls and clone size are those listed in that table; D and trimming were worked out from the DNA. This sample comprises some 300,000 clones, 80% of them detected only once. Roughly 6.3% of the sample belongs to the ten largest clones.

With regard to this clone: The target of this receptor is not known. No much larger clone is present one base from it, and per-base qualities are unavailable.

Overall study results and their limits: Sampling times were not matched between patients in sustained remission and patients whose disease was progressing, and lymph node repertoires were not examined. Public clonotypes were rare and either shrank or stayed stable during treatment, and the rise in clonality at ibrutinib response reflected expansion of private clonotypes. At baseline, clonality was higher than in age-matched healthy donors and showed a strong correlation with circulating CD8+ T-cell counts. Clonality increased at ibrutinib response, stayed stable in sustained remission, and fell back toward baseline at progression.

Its CDR3 holds 16 amino acids, cysteine through phenylalanine. The only DNA kept is the CDR3, 48 bases in frame from the first base. Unmatched junction bases come to 9, with V trimmed by 5 bases and J by 6 bases. The germline V gene specifies SGHTA as CDR1 and FQGTGA as CDR2. Sequencing used PBMCs, obtained before ibrutinib treatment. The V and J genes are TRBV7-3 and TRBJ2-7; TRBD2 fits 14 bases in the junction. The TCR originated in a human donor with chronic lymphocytic leukemia. For the CDR3, the sequence is CASSLQGTSGSSEQYF. The DNA sequence is TGTGCCAGCAGCCTACAAGGGACTAGCGGGAGTAGCGAGCAGTACTTC.